The 21 T cell receptor beta chains reported below all come from one sample, sequenced in a study of tumor-infiltrating lymphocytes in primary liver carcinoma. Unsorted bulk tissue of roughly 18-32 mg yielded co-extracted RNA and DNA. Making TCR beta cDNA involved approximately 0.5 ug total RNA and a constant-region primer. Libraries for TCR beta were built through three nested multiplex PCR rounds, which together made up a slightly modified ARM-PCR procedure. The study ran its first two PCR rounds for 9 to 10 cycles each, using TRBV1-TRBV30 forward primers and a C-beta reverse primer. A single record per CDR3 protein comes from TCRdb applying MiXCR to the multiplex PCR reads. The repertoire holds 40,000 to 50,000 distinct CDR3 sequences, with about 80% as singletons. The sequencing input was liver tumor tissue from sampling region 3. Subset specified: tumor region T3, left-lateral pole. The receptors were gathered from a man in his forties with primary liver carcinoma and hepatitis B virus infection.

Notes on this clonotype: A much more abundant neighbour one base away suggests this may be a read error. The chain carries TRBV5-8 and TRBJ2-3, with TRBD2 matching 9 bases. The CDR3 length is 16 residues. CDR1 SGHTS and CDR2 YDEGEE come from the germline V gene. CDR3 DNA: TGTGCCGGCAGCTCTACCGGGACTAGCTTCACAGATACGCAGTATTTT. Translated: CAGSSTGTSFTDTQYF.

The rearrangement links TRBV5-1 to TRBJ2-2; TRBD1 matches 7 bases. V lost 3 bases to trimming and J lost 6 bases; unmatched junction nucleotides: 11. Germline CDR1 is SGHRS and CDR2 is YFSETQ. CDR3 length: 16 amino acids. CDR3 loop: CASSSLTGTVAGELFF. In DNA, the CDR3 is TGCGCCAGCAGCTCATTAACTGGGACAGTCGCCGGGGAGCTGTTTTTT.

A note on this clonotype: The missing conserved phenylalanine or tryptophan at the end of this CDR3 makes a read error likely. The chain carries TRBV6-1 and TRBJ1-3; possible D gene TRBD1, 6 bases. The V end lost 6 bases, the J end lost 2 bases, and 17 bases lay between the germline ends. The germline V gene encodes CDR1 MNHNS and CDR2 SASEGT. The CDR3 is made up of 16 amino acids. CDR3 loop: CASSQGRTDTGNTIYS. CDR3 DNA: TGTGCCAGCAGCCAAGGAAGGACAGACACTGGAAACACCATATATTCT.

To note about this clonotype: A much larger clone lies one base from this, so it may be a read error. The chain carries TRBV10-2 and TRBJ2-7; weak D call: TRBD2 (5 bases). V lost 8 bases to trimming and J lost 5 bases, with 10 bases between them. The CDR3 has 11 amino acids. The germline CDR1 and CDR2 sequences are WSHSY and SAAADI. The CDR3 protein is CASSHSDEQYF. The CDR3 nucleotides are TGCGCCAGCTCCCATAGCGACGAGCAGTACTTC.

This clonotype was counted at least ten times. The genes are TRBV5-1 and TRBJ1-4, with 11 bases fitting TRBD1. Trimming removed 3 bases from V and 1 base from J; junction bases left unmatched: 2. The germline CDR1 and CDR2 sequences are SGHRS and YFSETQ. CDR3 length equals 16 residues. CDR3 nucleotide sequence: TGCGCCAGCAGCTCCGGGACAGGGGGAACTAATGAAAAACTGTTTTTT. As protein: CASSSGTGGTNEKLFF.

Details on this clonotype: Without the conserved terminal phenylalanine or tryptophan, this CDR3 likely stems from a read error. The gene calls are TRBV6-6 and TRBJ2-5, with a tentative D call TRBD2 (7 bases). Trimming removed 7 bases at V and 4 bases at J, with 19 bases between. Per germline, CDR1 MNHNY and CDR2 SVGAGI (reference sequence). CDR3 length equals 15 residues. In DNA form, the CDR3 reads TGTGCCAGCACCCCATTGAGGGGGGGGGGAGAGACCCAGTACTCC. This codes for CASTPLRGGGETQYS.

There are many counts of this clonotype. The chain employs TRBV28 and TRBJ2-2, with 8 positions matching TRBD2. This CDR3 is built from 15 residues. The V gene's germline CDR1 is MDHEN and CDR2 SYDVKM. V lost 6 bases, J lost 1 base, and 4 bases stayed unmatched. The CDR3 is CASSPGGENTGELFF. The CDR3 coding sequence is TGTGCCAGCAGCCCGGGGGGGGAGAACACCGGGGAGCTGTTTTTT. Together with reference TRBV28 and TRBJ2-2, the CDR3 gives the full variable domain: DVKVTQSSRYLVKRTGEKVFLECVQDMDHENMFWYRQDPGLGLRLIYFSYDVKMKEKGDIPEGYSVSREKKERFSLILESASTNQTSMYLCASSPGGENTGELFFGEGSRLTVL.

This clonotype showed up many times. The rearrangement links TRBV12-3 or TRBV12-4 to TRBJ2-1, with 9 nucleotides matching TRBD2. The length of the CDR3 is 16 residues. Trimming at V came to 5 bases and at J to 8 bases, leaving 13 bases not matched to a gene. CDR3 protein: CASSPQAGGSGDEQFF. In DNA form, the CDR3 reads TGTGCCAGCAGTCCCCAGGCGGGAGGGTCGGGGGATGAGCAGTTCTTC.

This clonotype was counted many times. The genes are TRBV5-1 and TRBJ2-2; maybe TRBD1 (6 bases). CDR1 is SGHRS, CDR2 YFSETQ, per germline. CDR3 length: 15 amino acids. V shed 4 bases and J shed 3 bases, with 13 bases lying between them. Here the CDR3 reads CASSRAGAHTGELFF. In DNA, the CDR3 is TGCGCCAGCAGCCGCGCAGGGGCTCACACCGGGGAGCTGTTTTTT.

This clonotype was seen ten or more times. The gene calls are TRBV28 and TRBJ2-7; perhaps TRBD1 as D (5 bases). The CDR3 totals 14 residues. Germline V gene data show CDR1 as MDHEN and CDR2 as SYDVKM. V lost 3 bases, J lost 3 bases, and 12 bases lay in between. The CDR3 spells CASSLNQGYYEQYF. In DNA, the CDR3 is TGTGCCAGCAGTTTGAACCAGGGTTACTACGAGCAGTACTTC. Drawing the rest from reference TRBV28 and TRBJ2-7, the complete variable domain is DVKVTQSSRYLVKRTGEKVFLECVQDMDHENMFWYRQDPGLGLRLIYFSYDVKMKEKGDIPEGYSVSREKKERFSLILESASTNQTSMYLCASSLNQGYYEQYFGPGTRLTVT.

A single count supports this clonotype. A much larger clone sits a single nucleotide away, making a read error possible. The V gene is TRBV6-5, the J gene TRBJ1-1; TRBD1 might be the D (5 bases). The CDR3 runs to 13 residues. The germline V gene has CDR1 MNHEY and CDR2 SVGAGI. The CDR3 region is CASSSSRVGEAVF. The CDR3 coding sequence is TGTGCCAGCAGTTCCAGCAGGGTCGGGGAAGCTGTCTTT.

A single count supports this clonotype. The chain has TRBV6-1 and TRBJ2-7; D is unresolved. CDR3 length equals 13 residues. Germline V gene lookup returns CDR1 MNHNS and CDR2 SASEGT. The ends were cut back, 7 bases at V and 6 bases at J, with 16 bases in the middle. The CDR3 here is CASTVEPSGEQYF. The CDR3 coding sequence is TGTGCCAGCACTGTAGAGCCCTCAGGCGAGCAGTACTTC.

The sample holds many counts of this clonotype. This may be a read error, as it is one base from a much larger clone. The V gene is TRBV11-2, the J gene TRBJ2-1; the match to TRBD2 covers 7 bases. This CDR3 region has 12 residues. CDR1 and CDR2 from the germline V gene are SGHAT and FQNNGV. Losses at the gene ends were 1 base for V and 12 bases for J; bases not matched to a gene: 3. CDR3 region: CASSLGTSGQFF. In DNA, the CDR3 is TGTGCCAGCAGCTTAGGGACTAGTGGGCAGTTCTTC.

Details on this clonotype: One junction end disagrees with the germline gene, perhaps due to a read error. The chain links TRBV7-8 to TRBJ2-2; TRBD2 agrees at 11 bases. CDR3 length: 15 residues. Germline assignment: CDR1 SGHVS and CDR2 FQNEAQ. CDR3 amino acids: CARSDGLAGTGELSF. For the CDR3, the DNA is TGTGCCAGGAGCGACGGACTAGCGGGTACCGGGGAGCTGTCTTTT.

Regarding this clonotype: A read error may explain this, as a much larger clone is one base away. The rearrangement links TRBV28 to TRBJ2-2; the match to TRBD1 covers 7 bases. This CDR3 spans 15 amino acids. Losses at the gene ends were 9 bases for V and 4 bases for J; bases not matched to a gene: 11. Looked up from germline, CDR1 is MDHEN and CDR2 is SYDVKM. CDR3 in amino acids: CASSLTGLGTGELFF. The CDR3 DNA reads as TGTGCCAGTTCATTGACAGGGTTGGGCACCGGGGAGCTGTTTTTT.

A remark on this clonotype: This is likely a read error, given that the CDR3 carries no conserved phenylalanine or tryptophan at its end. The genes are TRBV12-3 or TRBV12-4 and TRBJ2-1; maybe TRBD2 (6 bases). CDR3 size: 14 residues. The V gene lost 6 bases and the J gene lost 6 bases, with 15 bases spanning the gap. The CDR3 sequence is CASSPRLDVNEQFS. The CDR3 DNA reads TGTGCCAGCAGCCCAAGACTAGATGTCAATGAGCAGTTCTCC.

Worth noting for this clonotype: Given a much more abundant clone one base away, this may be a read error. V gene TRBV28 combines with J gene TRBJ2-7; 8 bases agree with TRBD1. Looked up from germline, CDR1 is MDHEN and CDR2 is SYDVKM. The CDR3 length is 13 residues. V lost 9 bases and J lost 3; bases outside the gene matches: 7. This chain's CDR3 is CASNGQGGYEQYF. CDR3 coding DNA: TGTGCCAGTAACGGACAGGGAGGCTACGAGCAGTACTTC. Using reference TRBV28 and TRBJ2-7 for the parts outside the CDR3, the full variable domain is DVKVTQSSRYLVKRTGEKVFLECVQDMDHENMFWYRQDPGLGLRLIYFSYDVKMKEKGDIPEGYSVSREKKERFSLILESASTNQTSMYLCASNGQGGYEQYFGPGTRLTVT.

This clonotype was observed a handful of times. The chain carries TRBV7-3 and TRBJ2-5; no reliable D call. The CDR3 has 13 residues. Trimming left V 1 base short and J 3 bases short, with 6 bases between. Germline CDR1 reads SGHTA; CDR2 reads FQGTGA. The chain's CDR3 is CASSLSREETQYF. CDR3 bases: TGTGCCAGCAGCTTAAGTCGGGAAGAGACCCAGTACTTC.

This clonotype has more than one count but fewer than ten. Likely a read error: the CDR3 ends without its conserved phenylalanine or tryptophan. Because the CDR3's place on the DNA is in doubt, the DNA is left out and the CDR3 is given as listed by TCRdb. J is TRBJ2-2 and V is TRBV11-2; the tabulated D call, TRBD1, remains unverified against the DNA. Per germline, CDR1 SGHAT and CDR2 FQNNGV. The CDR3 spans 17 amino acids, including both terminal residues. The CDR3: CASSFDRDRVGTRELFL.

With respect to this clonotype: A junction boundary mismatches the germline segment, possibly from a read error. This chain links TRBV11-2 with TRBJ2-7, with no clear D. This CDR3 is 14 amino acids long. Germline CDR1 SGHAT, CDR2 FQNNGV. The CDR3 DNA follows: TGTGTCAGCAGCTTAATTGATACTGCCTACGAGCAGTACTTC. It is translated as CVSSLIDTAYEQYF.

About this clonotype: Without the conserved terminal phenylalanine or tryptophan, this CDR3 likely stems from a read error. This chain joins TRBV6-5 and TRBJ1-1; maybe TRBD1 (5 bases). The germline gives CDR1 MNHEY, CDR2 SVGAGI. This CDR3 spans 18 amino acids. V lost 7 bases, J lost 0 bases, and 24 bases lay in between. The CDR3: CASTLHRLGKGLNTEAFS. The CDR3 DNA reads TGTGCCAGCACCCTACACAGGTTGGGGAAGGGGCTGAACACTGAAGCTTTCTCT.